A single sample gave rise to the 16 T cell receptor beta chains below, sequenced in a study of T cells and Merkel cell carcinoma outcomes. Profiled with immunoSEQ multiplex PCR; TCRdb holds only in-frame clones, not every one. The sample consists of around 15,000 clones, more than 80% of them appearing once. The sample consisted of tumor tissue from Merkel cell carcinoma. The receptors here all came from a human donor with Merkel cell carcinoma.

To note about this clone: This sequence may be a read error, since a much larger clone differs from it by one base. Other DNA sequences in this specimen translate into the identical CDR3. V is TRBV7-2 and J is TRBJ2-7, with 7 bases aligning to TRBD2. This CDR3 region has 14 residues. From germline, CDR1 is SGHTA and CDR2 FQGNSA. Here the CDR3 reads CASSLWGGSYEQYF. CDR3 sequence (DNA): TGTGCCAGCAGCTTGTGGGGGGGGTCCTATGAGCAGTACTTC. Full variable domain (remainder filled in from reference TRBV7-2 and TRBJ2-7): GAGVSQSPSNKVTEKGKDVELRCDPISGHTALYWYRQSLGQGLEFLIYFQGNSAPDKSGLPSDRFSAERTGGSVSTLTIQRTQQEDSAVYLCASSLWGGSYEQYFGPGTRLTVT.

The chain uses TRBV5-1 and TRBJ2-1; 11 bases agree with TRBD2. The CDR3 is 17 residues long. The germline CDR1 and CDR2 sequences are SGHRS and YFSETQ. The ends lost 3 bases at V and 0 bases at J; junction bases unmatched: 5. CDR3 region: CASSSPTSGSSYNEQFF. The CDR3 DNA reads TGCGCCAGCAGCTCCCCCACTAGCGGGAGCTCCTACAATGAGCAGTTCTTC.

This clone was counted a few times. The V gene is TRBV6-1, the J gene TRBJ2-5; TRBD1 might be the D (5 bases). The CDR3 extends over 15 amino acids. Germline CDR1 reads MNHNS; CDR2 reads SASEGT. Between the trimmed V and J ends, which lost 6 bases and 5 bases, there was a span of 19 bases. As DNA, the CDR3 is TGTGCCAGCAGCGTTCGCCAGGGCTTAGGGGAGACCCAGTACTTC. Protein: CASSVRQGLGETQYF.

This clone was seen only once. This chain links TRBV19 with TRBJ1-4; 7 nucleotides agree with TRBD1. V trimming: 5 bases; J trimming: 8 bases; junction bases outside the gene matches: 14. Per germline, CDR1 LNHDA and CDR2 SQIVND (reference sequence). The length of the CDR3 is 16 residues. CDR3 loop: CASSPRTGYGAEKLFF. CDR3 sequence (DNA): TGTGCCAGTAGTCCACGGACAGGCTACGGGGCCGAAAAACTGTTTTTT.

The rearrangement joins TRBV23-1 to TRBJ1-5; D unclear. TRBV23-1 is placed among ORFs of uncertain function. V was trimmed by 4 bases and J by 0 bases, leaving 4 bases between them. CDR3 size: 13 residues. This CDR3 is CASSRYSNQPQHF. The CDR3 coding sequence is TGCGCCAGCAGTCGGTATAGCAATCAGCCCCAGCATTTT.

The V call is TRBV11-2, the J call TRBJ1-2; possible D gene TRBD1, 5 bases. The ends were cut back, 5 bases at V and 3 bases at J, with 10 bases in the middle. This CDR3 is built from 13 residues. CDR1 and CDR2 from the germline V gene are SGHAT and FQNNGV. For the CDR3, the DNA is TGTGCCAGCAGCCCAGGGTTATACTATGGCTACACCTTC. Translating gives CASSPGLYYGYTF.

The sample holds a few counts of this clone. V gene TRBV30 combines with J gene TRBJ1-1; TRBD1 might be the D (5 bases). This CDR3 region has 14 residues. In germline, CDR1 is GTSNPN, CDR2 SVGIG (reference sequence). Trimming pared 3 bases from V and 1 base from J, leaving 12 bases between. CDR3 DNA sequence: TGTGCCTGGAGGCAGGGAGTCCCGAACACTGAAGCTTTCTTT. This codes for CAWRQGVPNTEAFF.

This chain links TRBV11-1 with TRBJ1-1; 7 bases fit TRBD1. The germline gives CDR1 SGHAT, CDR2 FQDESV (reference sequence). This CDR3 has 13 residues. The ends lost 3 bases at V and 6 bases at J; junction bases unmatched: 4. The CDR3 coding sequence is TGTGCCAGCAGCTTCGACAGGGCCTCTGAAGCTTTCTTT. This sequence encodes CASSFDRASEAFF.

This sequence joins TRBV9 and TRBJ2-7; no definite D call. The V end lost 0 bases, the J end lost 3 bases, and 4 bases lay between the germline ends. Looked up from germline, CDR1 is SGDLS and CDR2 is YYNGEE. The CDR3 is 12 residues long. The CDR3 DNA reads TGTGCCAGCAGCGTAGGAGGCTACGAGCAGTACTTC. Its translation is CASSVGGYEQYF.

The V and J genes are TRBV28 and TRBJ1-4; D perhaps matches TRBD1 (6 bases). The germline V gene encodes CDR1 MDHEN and CDR2 SYDVKM. V lost 5 bases to trimming and J lost 11 bases, with 21 bases between them. This CDR3 has 15 residues. CDR3 nucleotides: TGTGCCAGCAGTCTAGACGTCGGGGGCGTTGGCAAACTGTTTTTT. Residues: CASSLDVGGVGKLFF.

As DNA, the CDR3 is TGCGCCAGCAGCTTGGTCCCACTCTATCAGACCGGGGAGCTGTTTTTT. Its translation: CASSLVPLYQTGELFF. The chain uses TRBV5-1 and TRBJ2-2; unclear D gene. The germline CDR1 and CDR2 sequences are SGHRS and YFSETQ. Trimming removed 0 bases from V and 5 bases from J, with 14 bases in between. The CDR3 loop spans 16 amino acids.

The gene calls are TRBV10-2 and TRBJ2-2, with TRBD1 identical over 7 bases. The CDR3 runs to 14 residues. The trim removed 5 bases at V and 3 bases at J, leaving 3 bases unmatched. Germline CDR1 reads WSHSY; CDR2 reads SAAADI. The chain's CDR3 is CASSTGTDTGELFF. In DNA form, the CDR3 reads TGCGCCAGCAGTACTGGGACAGACACCGGGGAGCTGTTTTTT.

The V call is TRBV19, the J call TRBJ1-5, with D perhaps matching TRBD1 (5 bases). The CDR3 runs 16 residues. Germline V gene sequence: CDR1 LNHDA, CDR2 SQIVND (reference sequence). Trimming stripped 6 bases from V and 0 bases from J, with 15 bases between. The CDR3 loop is CASSDIQGSSNQPQHF. CDR3 sequence (DNA): TGTGCCAGTAGCGATATTCAGGGTAGTAGCAATCAGCCCCAGCATTTT.

This clone occurred a few times. The chain has TRBV11-2 and TRBJ2-2, with 8 bases lining up with TRBD2. CDR1 is SGHAT, CDR2 FQNNGV, per germline. V dropped 4 bases and J dropped 1; count of bases not matched to a gene: 2. CDR3 length: 15 amino acids. The CDR3 reads CASSSLAGNTGELFF. Here the CDR3 DNA reads TGTGCCAGCAGCTCGCTAGCGGGGAACACCGGGGAGCTGTTTTTT. The full variable domain, its missing parts supplied by reference TRBV11-2 and TRBJ2-2, is EAGVAQSPRYKIIEKRQSVAFWCNPISGHATLYWYQQILGQGPKLLIQFQNNGVVDDSQLPKDRFSAERLKGVDSTLKIQPAKLEDSAVYLCASSSLAGNTGELFFGEGSRLTVL.

The table lists this clone with a few counts. The chain links TRBV28 to TRBJ1-4; D ambiguous. V was clipped by 3 bases and J by 4 bases, with 6 bases between them. The germline V gene has CDR1 MDHEN and CDR2 SYDVKM. The CDR3 contains 13 residues. In nucleotides, the CDR3 is TGTGCCAGCAGTTTCGAGGATAATGAAAAACTGTTTTTT. Its translation: CASSFEDNEKLFF.

This chain joins TRBV12-5 and TRBJ1-2; D remains ambiguous. Germline V gene sequence: CDR1 LGHNT, CDR2 FRNRAP. Trimming took off 7 bases at V and 4 bases at J, with 16 bases between the two ends. The length of the CDR3 is 14 residues. CDR3: CASALGVLLYGYTF. In DNA, the CDR3 is TGTGCTAGTGCCCTCGGGGTCCTCCTCTATGGCTACACCTTC. Full variable domain (rest looked up from reference TRBV12-5 and TRBJ1-2): DARVTQTPRHKVTEMGQEVTMRCQPILGHNTVFWYRQTMMQGLELLAYFRNRAPLDDSGMPKDRFSAEMPDATLATLKIQPSEPRDSAVYFCASALGVLLYGYTFGSGTRLTVV.